The source of this T cell receptor (beta chain) is a study of identical twins. Study-wide findings and caveats: Out-of-frame sharing of TCR alpha in monozygotic twins was underestimated by models. Rather than following the same donors, the conclusions depended on cross-sectional statistical analysis.

The CDR3 length is 18 residues. CDR1 and CDR2 (germline): LNHNV, YYDKDF (reference sequence). Trimming removed 5 bases from V and 1 base from J; junction bases left unmatched: 7. Carrying unique molecular identifiers, the cDNA also gained a universal primer site through template switching. A single record per CDR3 protein comes from TCRdb applying MiXCR to the 5' RACE reads. The data contain 260,000 or so distinct CDR3 sequences, approximately 6.8% of them seen just once; the ten biggest clones take up roughly 5%. With regard to this clonotype: Its target is not known.

Everyone who gave samples was a healthy Caucasian. These records were also assigned to another study, of yellow fever vaccine responses in identical twins.

The chain links TRBV15 to TRBJ2-1; 14 bases line up with TRBD2. This sequence originates from a woman younger than 30 in good health. The sample comprised CD8+ T cells sorted from blood. The CDR3 loop reads CATSARLAGGGSYNEQFF. DNA of the CDR3: TGTGCCACCAGCGCCCGACTAGCGGGGGGGGGTTCCTACAATGAGCAGTTCTTC.